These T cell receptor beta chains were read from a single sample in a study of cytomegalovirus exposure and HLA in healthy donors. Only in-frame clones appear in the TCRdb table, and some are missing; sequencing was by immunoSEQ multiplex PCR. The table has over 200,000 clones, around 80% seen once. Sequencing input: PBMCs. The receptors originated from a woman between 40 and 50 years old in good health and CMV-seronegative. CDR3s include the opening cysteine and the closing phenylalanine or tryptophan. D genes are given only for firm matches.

CDR3aa: CASSITRQGIEAFF
CDR3nt: TGTGCCAGTAGTATAACTCGACAGGGTATTGAAGCTTTCTTT
v_gene: TRBV19
j_gene: TRBJ1-1
d_gene: TRBD1

CDR3aa: CASSLPLGQMNTEAFF
CDR3nt: TGTGCCAGCAGTTTACCACTCGGACAAATGAACACTGAAGCTTTCTTT
v_gene: TRBV28
j_gene: TRBJ1-1
d_gene: .

CDR3aa: CASSLTGQGRTEAFF
CDR3nt: TGTGCCAGCAGTTTAACAGGACAGGGTAGGACTGAAGCTTTCTTT
v_gene: TRBV27
j_gene: TRBJ1-1
d_gene: TRBD1

CDR3aa: CASSDQVSSASYNEQFF
CDR3nt: TGTGCCAGCAGCGACCAGGTGTCCTCGGCCTCCTACAATGAGCAGTTCTTC
v_gene: TRBV7-6
j_gene: TRBJ2-1
d_gene: .

CDR3aa: CASSYVGTGVNTEAFF
CDR3nt: TGTGCCAGCAGTTACGTGGGGACTGGGGTGAACACTGAAGCTTTCTTT
v_gene: TRBV6-5
j_gene: TRBJ1-1
d_gene: .

CDR3aa: CASSEYGIGGGAVNTGELFF
CDR3nt: TGTGCCAGCAGCGAATACGGCATCGGCGGGGGGGCAGTTAACACCGGGGAGCTGTTTTTT
v_gene: TRBV2
j_gene: TRBJ2-2
d_gene: TRBD2

CDR3aa: CASSLGRGNTEAFF
CDR3nt: TGTGCCAGCAGCTTAGGCAGGGGGAACACTGAAGCTTTCTTT
v_gene: TRBV7-3
j_gene: TRBJ1-1
d_gene: .

CDR3aa: CASSKGVIANEKLFF
CDR3nt: TGTGCCAGTAGTAAAGGAGTGATCGCTAATGAAAAACTGTTTTTT
v_gene: TRBV19
j_gene: TRBJ1-4
d_gene: .

CDR3aa: CASSIVLQGVSPLHF
CDR3nt: TGTGCCAGTAGTATAGTTCTACAGGGGGTTTCACCCCTCCACTTT
v_gene: TRBV19
j_gene: TRBJ1-6
d_gene: TRBD1

CDR3aa: CAWSVPLALDRKNGYTF
CDR3nt: TGTGCCTGGAGTGTACCTTTAGCCCTGGACAGAAAAAATGGCTACACCTTC
v_gene: TRBV30
j_gene: TRBJ1-2
d_gene: .

CDR3aa: CASRGGMEEAFF
CDR3nt: TGTGCCAGCCGAGGGGGCATGGAGGAGGCTTTCTTT
v_gene: TRBV19
j_gene: TRBJ1-1
d_gene: TRBD1